These T cell receptor beta chains were read from a single sample in a study of identical twins. TCRdb processed the 5' RACE reads anew with MiXCR; each CDR3 protein has one entry. Of roughly 500,000 distinct CDR3 sequences listed, about 20% are singletons. The same specimen was also included in a second study, on T cells expressing NK-cell markers.

Sample: CD4+ T cells sorted from blood. The receptors shown here come from a woman aged 18-29 years in good health. CDR3s include the opening cysteine and the closing phenylalanine or tryptophan. Each record gives: CDR3 DNA, CDR3 protein, V gene, D gene, clone size, J gene. The D gene is left open where the match is weak. Some rows have no size entry. The others give once, few or many, or a class for an expanded clone.

CDR3nt: TGCAGCGTTCCTGGACTAGCGGGGAGGATCTATGAGCAGTTCTTC
CDR3aa: CSVPGLAGRIYEQFF
v_gene: TRBV29-1
d_gene: TRBD2
abundance: few
j_gene: TRBJ2-1

CDR3nt: TGTGCCAGCAGCGTAGCGGGAGGGGGCAACATTCAGTACTTC
CDR3aa: CASSVAGGGNIQYF
v_gene: TRBV5-5
d_gene: TRBD2
abundance: many
j_gene: TRBJ2-4

CDR3nt: TGCGCCAGCAGCAGACATGTAACGCTTTTCCTCAGCTCCTACGAGCAGTACTTC
CDR3aa: CASSRHVTLFLSSYEQYF
v_gene: TRBV5-1
d_gene: .
abundance: .
j_gene: TRBJ2-7

CDR3nt: TGCGCCAGCAGCCCTCTCAGGCCAGACAGGGGGGAAGCAAAGTTCTTC
CDR3aa: CASSPLRPDRGEAKFF
v_gene: TRBV5-1
d_gene: TRBD1
abundance: few
j_gene: TRBJ2-1

CDR3nt: TGTGCCAGCAGTCCCTTGGACAGGGGGAGGACTGAAGCTTTCTTT
CDR3aa: CASSPLDRGRTEAFF
v_gene: TRBV6-1
d_gene: TRBD1
abundance: few
j_gene: TRBJ1-1

CDR3nt: TGCAGTGCTAGAGGTCGGACTAGCGGAGAGTACTTC
CDR3aa: CSARGRTSGEYF
v_gene: TRBV20-1
d_gene: TRBD2
abundance: few
j_gene: TRBJ2-7

CDR3nt: TGCAGTGCTAGGACGGCGGACTATGGCTACACCTTC
CDR3aa: CSARTADYGYTF
v_gene: TRBV20-1
d_gene: .
abundance: .
j_gene: TRBJ1-2

CDR3nt: TGTGCCAGCAGTTACTACGAGCAGTACTTC
CDR3aa: CASSYYEQYF
v_gene: TRBV6-5
d_gene: .
abundance: few
j_gene: TRBJ2-7

CDR3nt: TGTGCCAGCAGCTTGGGAGTACAGAGCAATCAGCCCCAGCATTTT
CDR3aa: CASSLGVQSNQPQHF
v_gene: TRBV5-6
d_gene: .
abundance: few
j_gene: TRBJ1-5

CDR3nt: TGTGCCAGCAGCTTAGGGGGGCTCTCCAATGAGCAGTTCTTC
CDR3aa: CASSLGGLSNEQFF
v_gene: TRBV11-2
d_gene: .
abundance: few
j_gene: TRBJ2-1

CDR3nt: TGCAGCCCGACTAGCGGGTCCTACAATGAGCAGTTCTTC
CDR3aa: CSPTSGSYNEQFF
v_gene: TRBV20-1
d_gene: TRBD2
abundance: few
j_gene: TRBJ2-1

CDR3nt: TGTGCCAGCAGTGAAATAGACCGGCCCTACGAGCAGTACTTC
CDR3aa: CASSEIDRPYEQYF
v_gene: TRBV6-1
d_gene: .
abundance: few
j_gene: TRBJ2-7

CDR3nt: TGCAGTGCTCAGCGGGAGGAGCAGTTCTTC
CDR3aa: CSAQREEQFF
v_gene: TRBV20-1
d_gene: TRBD2
abundance: few
j_gene: TRBJ2-1

CDR3nt: TGTGCCAGCAGCCCCGACAGTCGCACAGATACGCAGTATTTT
CDR3aa: CASSPDSRTDTQYF
v_gene: TRBV5-5
d_gene: .
abundance: .
j_gene: TRBJ2-3

CDR3nt: TGCAGTGCGGAAGGGACCTCTCCCGATACGCAGTATTTT
CDR3aa: CSAEGTSPDTQYF
v_gene: TRBV20-1
d_gene: .
abundance: .
j_gene: TRBJ2-3

CDR3nt: TGCGCCAGCAGCTTGGGCCAAGGGGAGCTGTTTTTT
CDR3aa: CASSLGQGELFF
v_gene: TRBV5-1
d_gene: .
abundance: .
j_gene: TRBJ2-2

CDR3nt: TGTGCCAGCAGCTTTCGGACAGACTCGAACACTGAAGCTTTCTTT
CDR3aa: CASSFRTDSNTEAFF
v_gene: TRBV11-2
d_gene: .
abundance: .
j_gene: TRBJ1-1

CDR3nt: TGTGCCAGCACCTTAGGTGGGGTACAAGGCCAGCCCCAGCATTTT
CDR3aa: CASTLGGVQGQPQHF
v_gene: TRBV7-9
d_gene: .
abundance: .
j_gene: TRBJ1-5

CDR3nt: TGTGCCAGCAGTGGGCCCGGTGGCTACACCTTC
CDR3aa: CASSGPGGYTF
v_gene: TRBV6-5
d_gene: .
abundance: few
j_gene: TRBJ1-2

CDR3nt: TGTGCCAGCAGCCCAGGACAGGGAACTTTCTACGAGCAGTACTTC
CDR3aa: CASSPGQGTFYEQYF
v_gene: TRBV7-6
d_gene: TRBD1
abundance: few
j_gene: TRBJ2-7

CDR3nt: TGTGCCAGCAGCCTACGGACTAGCGGGGGGAATGAGCAGTTCTTC
CDR3aa: CASSLRTSGGNEQFF
v_gene: TRBV12-3/TRBV12-4
d_gene: TRBD2
abundance: many
j_gene: TRBJ2-1

CDR3nt: TGCGCCAGCAGGATAGGGTTGGGAACTAATGAAAAACTGTTTTTT
CDR3aa: CASRIGLGTNEKLFF
v_gene: TRBV5-1
d_gene: .
abundance: many
j_gene: TRBJ1-4